The text below deals with one T cell receptor beta chain. The record originates from a study of blood T cell repertoires in COVID-19. This table comes from immunoSEQ multiplex PCR, and its TCRdb copy is limited to in-frame clones, with some not included. The table shows about 150,000 clones, with around 88% occurring only once. Germline lookup yields CDR1 MNHEY and CDR2 SVGEGT. The CDR3 spans 19 residues. Trimming cost V 0 bases and J 6 bases; bases outside gene matches: 19. What was sequenced was peripheral blood. The V gene is TRBV6-2 or TRBV6-3, the J gene TRBJ2-7; 8 positions match TRBD2. This TCR came from a man in his 60s with active or convalescent COVID-19. CDR3 sequence: CASSYSPRSGLAGSGEQYF. The CDR3 nucleotides are TGTGCCAGCAGTTACTCTCCGAGATCTGGCCTAGCGGGCTCGGGCGAGCAGTACTTC.